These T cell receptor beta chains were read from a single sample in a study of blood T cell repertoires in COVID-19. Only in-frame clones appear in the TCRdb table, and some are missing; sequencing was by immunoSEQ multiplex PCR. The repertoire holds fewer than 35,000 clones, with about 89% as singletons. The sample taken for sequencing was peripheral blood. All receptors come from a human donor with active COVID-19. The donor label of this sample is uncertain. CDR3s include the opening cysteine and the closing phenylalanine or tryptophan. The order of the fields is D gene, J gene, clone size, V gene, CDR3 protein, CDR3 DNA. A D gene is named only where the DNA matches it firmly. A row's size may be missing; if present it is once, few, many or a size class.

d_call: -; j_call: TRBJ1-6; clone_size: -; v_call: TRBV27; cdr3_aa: CASSLLWGLSSYNSPLHF; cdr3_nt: TGTGCCAGCAGTTTATTGTGGGGCCTCAGCTCCTATAATTCACCCCTCCACTTT
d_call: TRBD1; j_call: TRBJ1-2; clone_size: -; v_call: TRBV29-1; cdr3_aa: CSGDTQGAGYGYTF; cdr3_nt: TGCAGCGGAGATACACAGGGGGCGGGCTATGGCTACACCTTC
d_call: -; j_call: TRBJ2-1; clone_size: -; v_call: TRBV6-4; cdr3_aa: CASSEGGYNEQFF; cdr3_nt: TGTGCCAGCAGTGAAGGAGGGTACAATGAGCAGTTCTTC
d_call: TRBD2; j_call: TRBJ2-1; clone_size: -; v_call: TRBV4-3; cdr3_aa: CASSQGKGLAGGHEQFF; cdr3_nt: TGCGCCAGCAGCCAAGGGAAGGGACTAGCGGGAGGGCATGAGCAGTTCTTC
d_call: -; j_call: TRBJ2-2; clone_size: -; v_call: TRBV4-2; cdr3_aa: CASSQDPGNTGELFF; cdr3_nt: TGTGCCAGCAGCCAAGATCCAGGGAACACCGGGGAGCTGTTTTTT
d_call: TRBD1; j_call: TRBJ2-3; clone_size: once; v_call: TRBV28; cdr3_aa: CASSSKTGRPDTQYF; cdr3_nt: TGTGCCAGCAGTTCCAAGACAGGGCGCCCAGATACGCAGTATTTT
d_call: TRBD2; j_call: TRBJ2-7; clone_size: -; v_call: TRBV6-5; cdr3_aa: CASSYSRTSYEQYF; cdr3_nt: TGTGCCAGCAGTTACTCAAGGACTAGCTACGAGCAGTACTTC
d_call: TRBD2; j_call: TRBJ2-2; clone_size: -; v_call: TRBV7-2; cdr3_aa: CASSLEASGNTGELFF; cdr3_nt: TGTGCCAGCAGCTTAGAGGCTAGCGGGAACACCGGGGAGCTGTTTTTT
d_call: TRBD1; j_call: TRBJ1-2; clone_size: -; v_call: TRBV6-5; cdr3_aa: CASRGQGARYGYTF; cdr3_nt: TGTGCCAGCAGGGGACAGGGGGCGCGATATGGCTACACCTTC
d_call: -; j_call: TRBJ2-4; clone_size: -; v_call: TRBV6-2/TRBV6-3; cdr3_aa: CASSYPPGQGFLLAKNIQYF; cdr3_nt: TGTGCCAGCAGTTACCCCCCGGGACAAGGATTTTTGCTAGCCAAAAACATTCAGTACTTC
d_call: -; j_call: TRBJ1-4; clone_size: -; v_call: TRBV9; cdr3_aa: CASSVQGISNEKLFF; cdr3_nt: TGTGCCAGCAGCGTACAGGGAATCTCTAATGAAAAACTGTTTTTT
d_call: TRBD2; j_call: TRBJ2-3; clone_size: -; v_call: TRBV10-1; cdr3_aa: CASSESRAGTQYF; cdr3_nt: TGCGCCAGCAGTGAGTCAAGAGCGGGGACGCAGTATTTT
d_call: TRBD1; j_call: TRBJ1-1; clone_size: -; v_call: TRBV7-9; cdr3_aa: CASSSDRGRRSEAFF; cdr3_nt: TGTGCCAGCAGCTCCGACAGGGGACGGAGGTCTGAAGCTTTCTTT
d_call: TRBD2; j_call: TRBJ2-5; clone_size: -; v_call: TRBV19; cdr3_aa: CASSMPRTSGQETQYF; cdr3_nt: TGTGCCAGTAGTATGCCGAGGACTAGCGGCCAAGAGACCCAGTACTTC
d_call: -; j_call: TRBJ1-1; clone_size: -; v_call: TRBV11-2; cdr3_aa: CASSLTGNTEAFF; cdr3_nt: TGTGCCAGCAGCTTAACGGGGAACACTGAAGCTTTCTTT
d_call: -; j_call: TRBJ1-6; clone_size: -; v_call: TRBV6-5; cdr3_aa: CASTRQGGSPLHF; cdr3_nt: TGTGCCAGCACTCGGCAGGGAGGGTCACCCCTCCACTTT
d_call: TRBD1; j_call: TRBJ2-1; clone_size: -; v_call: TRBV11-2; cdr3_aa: CASSPGQAYNEQFF; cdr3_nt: TGTGCCAGCAGCCCAGGACAGGCGTACAATGAGCAGTTCTTC
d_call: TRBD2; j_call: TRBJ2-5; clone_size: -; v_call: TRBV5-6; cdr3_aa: CASSLALQAGIQETQYF; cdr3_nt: TGTGCCAGCAGCTTGGCCCTCCAAGCGGGGATACAAGAGACCCAGTACTTC